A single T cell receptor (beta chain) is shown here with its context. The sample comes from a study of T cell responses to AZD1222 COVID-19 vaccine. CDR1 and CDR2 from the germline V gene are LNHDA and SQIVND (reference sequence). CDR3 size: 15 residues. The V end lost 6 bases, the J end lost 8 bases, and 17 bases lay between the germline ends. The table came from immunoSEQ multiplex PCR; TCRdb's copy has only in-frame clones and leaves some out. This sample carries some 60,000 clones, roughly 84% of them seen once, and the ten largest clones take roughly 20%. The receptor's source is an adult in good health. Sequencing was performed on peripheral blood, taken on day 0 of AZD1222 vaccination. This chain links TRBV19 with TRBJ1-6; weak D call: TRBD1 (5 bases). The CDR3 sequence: CASRRNRGSDSPLHF. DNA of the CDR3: TGTGCCAGTAGAAGAAATCGGGGGTCTGATTCACCCCTCCACTTT.